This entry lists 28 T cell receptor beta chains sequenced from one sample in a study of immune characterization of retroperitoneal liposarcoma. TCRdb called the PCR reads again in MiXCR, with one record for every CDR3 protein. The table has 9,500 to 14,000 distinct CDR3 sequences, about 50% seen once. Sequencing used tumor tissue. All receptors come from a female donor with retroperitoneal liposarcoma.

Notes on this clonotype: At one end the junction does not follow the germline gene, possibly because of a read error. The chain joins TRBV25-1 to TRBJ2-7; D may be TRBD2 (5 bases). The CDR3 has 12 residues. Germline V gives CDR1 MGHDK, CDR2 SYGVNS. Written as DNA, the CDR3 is TGTGCCAGCAGTGAATCTGGAGGCCCCACGGAGTTC. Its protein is CASSESGGPTEF.

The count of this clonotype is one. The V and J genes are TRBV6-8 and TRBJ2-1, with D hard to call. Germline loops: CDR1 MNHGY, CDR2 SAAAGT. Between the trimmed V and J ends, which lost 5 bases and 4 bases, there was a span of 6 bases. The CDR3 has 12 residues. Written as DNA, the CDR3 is TGTGCCAGCAGTGGGGTGTACAATGAGCAGTTCTTC. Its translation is CASSGVYNEQFF.

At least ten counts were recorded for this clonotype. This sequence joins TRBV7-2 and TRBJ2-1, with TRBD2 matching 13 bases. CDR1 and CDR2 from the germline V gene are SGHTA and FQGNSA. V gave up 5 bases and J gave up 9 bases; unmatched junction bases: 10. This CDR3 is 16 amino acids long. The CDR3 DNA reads TGTGCCAGCAGCGCCGGGACTAGCGGGACCTTGGGTGAGCAGTTCTTC. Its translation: CASSAGTSGTLGEQFF. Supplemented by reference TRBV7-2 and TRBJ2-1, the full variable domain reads GAGVSQSPSNKVTEKGKDVELRCDPISGHTALYWYRQSLGQGLEFLIYFQGNSAPDKSGLPSDRFSAERTGGSVSTLTIQRTQQEDSAVYLCASSAGTSGTLGEQFFGPGTRLTVL.

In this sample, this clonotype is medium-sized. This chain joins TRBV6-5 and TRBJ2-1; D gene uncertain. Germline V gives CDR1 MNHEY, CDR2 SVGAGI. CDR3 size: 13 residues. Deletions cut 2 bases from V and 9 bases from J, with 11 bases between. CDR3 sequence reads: CASSYGWEVEQFF. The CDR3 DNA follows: TGTGCCAGCAGTTACGGGTGGGAAGTTGAGCAGTTCTTC.

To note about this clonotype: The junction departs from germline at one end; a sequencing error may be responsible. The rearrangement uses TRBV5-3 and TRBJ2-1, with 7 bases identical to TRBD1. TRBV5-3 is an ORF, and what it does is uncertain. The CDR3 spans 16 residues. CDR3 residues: CASSLRTGPDYNEQFF. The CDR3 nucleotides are TGTGCCAGCAGCTTGCGGACAGGACCTGATTACAATGAGCAGTTCTTC.

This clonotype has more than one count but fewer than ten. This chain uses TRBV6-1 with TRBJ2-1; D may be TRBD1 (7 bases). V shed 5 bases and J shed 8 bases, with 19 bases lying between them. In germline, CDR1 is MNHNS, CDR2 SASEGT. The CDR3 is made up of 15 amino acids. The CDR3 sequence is CASSLGAGGRYEQFF. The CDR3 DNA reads TGTGCCAGCAGTCTTGGGGCAGGGGGGCGATATGAGCAGTTCTTC.

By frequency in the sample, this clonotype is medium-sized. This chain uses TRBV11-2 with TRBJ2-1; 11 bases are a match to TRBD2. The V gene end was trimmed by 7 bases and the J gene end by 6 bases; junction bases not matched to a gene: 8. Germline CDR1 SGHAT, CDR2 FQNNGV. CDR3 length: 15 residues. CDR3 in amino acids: CASTPGTSGLNEQFF. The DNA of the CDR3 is TGTGCCAGCACCCCCGGGACTAGCGGACTCAATGAGCAGTTCTTC. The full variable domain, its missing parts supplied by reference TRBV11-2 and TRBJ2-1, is EAGVAQSPRYKIIEKRQSVAFWCNPISGHATLYWYQQILGQGPKLLIQFQNNGVVDDSQLPKDRFSAERLKGVDSTLKIQPAKLEDSAVYLCASTPGTSGLNEQFFGPGTRLTVL.

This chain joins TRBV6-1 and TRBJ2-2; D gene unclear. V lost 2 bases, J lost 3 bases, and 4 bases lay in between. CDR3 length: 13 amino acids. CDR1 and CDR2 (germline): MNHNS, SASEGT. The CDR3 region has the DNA TGTGCCAGCAGTGAACAGGACACCGGGGAGCTGTTTTTT. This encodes CASSEQDTGELFF.

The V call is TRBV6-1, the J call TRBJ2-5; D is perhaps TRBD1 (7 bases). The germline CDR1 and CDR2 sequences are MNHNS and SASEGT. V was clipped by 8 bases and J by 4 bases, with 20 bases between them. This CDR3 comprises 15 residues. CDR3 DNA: TGTGCCAGCGGGGCAGGGGGGCCGTTGGTAGAGACCCAGTACTTC. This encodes CASGAGGPLVETQYF.

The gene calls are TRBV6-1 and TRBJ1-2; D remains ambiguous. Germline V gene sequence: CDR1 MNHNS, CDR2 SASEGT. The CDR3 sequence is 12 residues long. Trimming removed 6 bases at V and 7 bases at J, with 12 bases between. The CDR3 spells CASRFRTSGYTF. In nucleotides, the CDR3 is TGTGCCAGCAGATTTCGTACGAGTGGCTACACCTTC.

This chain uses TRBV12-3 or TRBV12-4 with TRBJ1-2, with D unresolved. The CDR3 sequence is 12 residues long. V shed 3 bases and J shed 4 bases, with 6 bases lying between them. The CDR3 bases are TGTGCCAGCAGTTTTCCCACCTATGGCTACACCTTC. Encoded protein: CASSFPTYGYTF.

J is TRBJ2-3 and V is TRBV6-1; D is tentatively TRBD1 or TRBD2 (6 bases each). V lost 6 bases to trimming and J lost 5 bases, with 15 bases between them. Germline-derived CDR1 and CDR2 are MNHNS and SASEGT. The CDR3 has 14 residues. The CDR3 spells CASRLQGLGDTQYF. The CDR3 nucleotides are TGTGCCAGCAGGCTACAGGGACTGGGAGATACGCAGTATTTT.

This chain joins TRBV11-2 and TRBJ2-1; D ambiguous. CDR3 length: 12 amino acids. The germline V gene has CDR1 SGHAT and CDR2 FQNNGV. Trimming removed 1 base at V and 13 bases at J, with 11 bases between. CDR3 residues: CASSLVRETQFF. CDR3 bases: TGTGCCAGCAGCTTAGTCAGAGAGACCCAGTTCTTC. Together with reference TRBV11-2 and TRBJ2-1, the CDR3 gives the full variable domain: EAGVAQSPRYKIIEKRQSVAFWCNPISGHATLYWYQQILGQGPKLLIQFQNNGVVDDSQLPKDRFSAERLKGVDSTLKIQPAKLEDSAVYLCASSLVRETQFFGPGTRLTVL.

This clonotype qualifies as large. This CDR3 reads CASSRRGRIEETQYF. The CDR3 DNA follows: TGTGCCAGCAGCCGTAGGGGGAGGATCGAAGAGACCCAGTACTTC. V and J are TRBV7-2 and TRBJ2-5, with D possibly being TRBD1 or TRBD2 (6 bases each). Per germline, CDR1 SGHTA and CDR2 FQGNSA. V lost 5 bases, J lost 3 bases, and 16 bases lay in between. The length of the CDR3 is 15 residues.

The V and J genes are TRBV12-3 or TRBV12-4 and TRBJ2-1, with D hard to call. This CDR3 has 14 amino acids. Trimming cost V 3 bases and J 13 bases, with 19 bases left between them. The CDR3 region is CASSFWCSEETQFF. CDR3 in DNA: TGTGCCAGCAGTTTTTGGTGTAGTGAAGAGACCCAGTTCTTC.

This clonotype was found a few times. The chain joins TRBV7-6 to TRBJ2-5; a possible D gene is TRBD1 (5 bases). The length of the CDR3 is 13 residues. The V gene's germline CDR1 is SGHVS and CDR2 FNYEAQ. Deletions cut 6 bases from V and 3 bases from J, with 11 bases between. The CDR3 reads CASRPDREETQYF. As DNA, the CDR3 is TGTGCCAGCAGGCCAGACAGAGAAGAGACCCAGTACTTC. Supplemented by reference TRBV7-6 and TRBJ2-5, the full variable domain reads GAGVSQSPRYKVTKRGQDVALRCDPISGHVSLYWYRQALGQGPEFLTYFNYEAQQDKSGLPNDRFSAERPEGSISTLTIQRTEQRDSAMYRCASRPDREETQYFGPGTRLLVL.

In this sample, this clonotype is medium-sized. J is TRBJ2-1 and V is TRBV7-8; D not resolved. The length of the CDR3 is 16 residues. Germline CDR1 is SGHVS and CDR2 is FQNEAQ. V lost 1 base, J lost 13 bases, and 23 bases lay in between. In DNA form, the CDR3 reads TGTGCCAGCAGCTTAGAGGGCCGGAGCCCGTTGGAGACCCAGTTCTTC. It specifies CASSLEGRSPLETQFF.

CDR3 loop: CASRGSGRDIYEQYF. For the CDR3, the DNA is TGTGCCAGCCGGGGTAGCGGGAGGGATATCTACGAGCAGTACTTC. V is TRBV6-1 and J is TRBJ2-7; 11 bases fit TRBD2. V lost 8 bases, J lost 3 bases, and 9 bases stayed unmatched. CDR1 and CDR2 from the germline V gene are MNHNS and SASEGT. CDR3 length equals 15 residues.

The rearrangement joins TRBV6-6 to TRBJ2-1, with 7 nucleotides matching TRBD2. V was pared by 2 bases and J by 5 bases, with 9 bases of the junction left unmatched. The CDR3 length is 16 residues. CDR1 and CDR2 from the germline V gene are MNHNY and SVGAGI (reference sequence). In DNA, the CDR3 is TGTGCCAGCAGTTACGCCCTAGCGGTTCCCCACAATGAGCAGTTCTTC. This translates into CASSYALAVPHNEQFF.

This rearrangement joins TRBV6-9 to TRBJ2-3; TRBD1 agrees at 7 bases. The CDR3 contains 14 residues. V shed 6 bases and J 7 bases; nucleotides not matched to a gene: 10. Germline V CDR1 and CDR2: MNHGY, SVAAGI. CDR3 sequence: CASSPTTGLNTQYF. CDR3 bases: TGTGCCAGCAGCCCAACGACAGGGTTGAATACGCAGTATTTT.

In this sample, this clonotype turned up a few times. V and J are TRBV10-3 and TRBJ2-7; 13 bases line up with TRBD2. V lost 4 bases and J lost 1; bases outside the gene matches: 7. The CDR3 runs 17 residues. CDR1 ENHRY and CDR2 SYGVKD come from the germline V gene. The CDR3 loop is CAISGTSGRAGSYEQYF. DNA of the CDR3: TGTGCCATCAGTGGTACTAGCGGGAGGGCCGGTTCCTACGAGCAGTACTTC.

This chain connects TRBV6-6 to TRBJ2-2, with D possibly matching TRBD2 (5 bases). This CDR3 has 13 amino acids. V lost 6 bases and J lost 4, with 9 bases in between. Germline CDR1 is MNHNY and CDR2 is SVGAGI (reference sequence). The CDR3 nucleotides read TGTGCCAGCAGACTAGAAGGCACCGGGGAGCTGTTTTTT. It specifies CASRLEGTGELFF.

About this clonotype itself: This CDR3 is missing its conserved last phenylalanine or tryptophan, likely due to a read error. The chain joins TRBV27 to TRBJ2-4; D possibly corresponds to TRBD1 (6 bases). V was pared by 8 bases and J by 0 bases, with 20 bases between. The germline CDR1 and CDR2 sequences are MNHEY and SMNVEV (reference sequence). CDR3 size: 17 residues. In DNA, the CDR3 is TGTGCCAGCGTAGGGGGTCCCGCAGCTCTAGCCAAAAACATTCAGTACCTC. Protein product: CASVGGPAALAKNIQYL.

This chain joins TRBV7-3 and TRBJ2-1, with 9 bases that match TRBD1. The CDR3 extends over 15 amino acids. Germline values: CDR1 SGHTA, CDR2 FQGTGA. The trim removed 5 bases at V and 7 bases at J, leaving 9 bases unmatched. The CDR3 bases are TGTGCCAGCAGCCCCTGGGGGACAGGGTTAAATGAGCAGTTCTTC. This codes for CASSPWGTGLNEQFF.

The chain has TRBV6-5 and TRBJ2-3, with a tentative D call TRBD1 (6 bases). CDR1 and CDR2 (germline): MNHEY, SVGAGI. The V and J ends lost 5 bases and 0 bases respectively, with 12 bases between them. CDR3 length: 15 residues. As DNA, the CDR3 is TGTGCCAGCAGTCGGCAGGGGACGAGCACAGATACGCAGTATTTT. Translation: CASSRQGTSTDTQYF.

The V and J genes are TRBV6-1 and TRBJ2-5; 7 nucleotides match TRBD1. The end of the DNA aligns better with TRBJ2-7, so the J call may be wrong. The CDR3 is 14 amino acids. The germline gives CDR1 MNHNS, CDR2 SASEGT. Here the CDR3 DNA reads TGTGCCAGCAAAGAAGTCACAGGGGATTACGAGCAGTACTTC. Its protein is CASKEVTGDYEQYF.

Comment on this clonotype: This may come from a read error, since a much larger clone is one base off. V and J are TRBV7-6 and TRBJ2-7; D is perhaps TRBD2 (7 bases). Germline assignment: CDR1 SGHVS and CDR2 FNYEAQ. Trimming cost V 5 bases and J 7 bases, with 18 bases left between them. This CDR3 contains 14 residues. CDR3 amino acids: CASSATGRDNEQYF. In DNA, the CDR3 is TGTGCCAGCAGCGCGACGGGGAGGGACAATGAGCAGTACTTC.

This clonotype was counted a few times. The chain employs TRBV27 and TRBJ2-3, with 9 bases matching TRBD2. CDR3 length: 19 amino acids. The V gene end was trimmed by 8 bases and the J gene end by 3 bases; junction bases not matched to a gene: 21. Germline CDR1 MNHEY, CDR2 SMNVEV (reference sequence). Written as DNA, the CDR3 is TGTGCCAGCCGCCCTGGAGGACTAGCGACATCCAGGGGGACAGATACGCAGTATTTT. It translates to CASRPGGLATSRGTDTQYF.